These 26 T cell receptor beta chains originate from one sample sequenced in a study of cytomegalovirus exposure and HLA in healthy donors. The PCR made use of 60 Vbeta and 13 Jbeta primers. Clones were read by immunoSEQ multiplex PCR, and TCRdb kept only the in-frame ones, dropping some. The data show 150,000 to 200,000 clones, around 80% seen once. Sequenced sample: PBMCs. The receptors were gathered from a male donor in good health and CMV-seronegative.

The chain has TRBV7-3 and TRBJ2-2; possibly TRBD1 for D (6 bases). The germline CDR1 and CDR2 sequences are SGHTA and FQGTGA. The V gene lost 5 bases and the J gene lost 5 bases, with 18 bases spanning the gap. CDR3 size: 16 residues. The CDR3 is CASSPPAGASTGELFF. The CDR3 nucleotides read TGTGCCAGCAGCCCCCCAGCAGGGGCCTCTACCGGGGAGCTGTTTTTT.

In this sample, this clone turned up once. The chain carries TRBV28 and TRBJ2-3; TRBD2 aligns across 14 bases. CDR3 length: 17 residues. With 2 bases clipped from V and 4 bases from J, the junction kept 5 bases outside the gene matches. The germline V gene has CDR1 MDHEN and CDR2 SYDVKM. CDR3 sequence reads: CASSLVGLAGGADTQYF. CDR3 nucleotides: TGTGCCAGCAGTTTAGTAGGACTAGCGGGAGGTGCAGATACGCAGTATTTT.

For the CDR3, the DNA is TGTGCCAGCAGCGTACAGGGGAAACAAGAGACCCAGTACTTC. Protein sequence: CASSVQGKQETQYF. V is TRBV28 and J is TRBJ2-5, with 7 bases identical to TRBD1. The germline V gene encodes CDR1 MDHEN and CDR2 SYDVKM. The CDR3 length is 14 residues. J lost 2 bases, V lost 6 bases, and 6 bases had no gene match.

This chain connects TRBV19 to TRBJ1-5; a weak D match, TRBD1 (5 bases). The CDR3 totals 17 residues. The germline gives CDR1 LNHDA, CDR2 SQIVND (reference sequence). V was pared by 3 bases and J by 6 bases, with 21 bases between. The CDR3 bases are TGTGCCAGTAGTATGAATGGGGGAGGGACTGGCGGTCAGCCCCAGCATTTT. Translated, it gives CASSMNGGGTGGQPQHF.

A remark on this clone: At one end the junction does not follow the germline gene, possibly because of a read error. The chain is built from TRBV7-9 and TRBJ1-2, with 8 nucleotides matching TRBD1. CDR1 and CDR2 from the germline V gene are SEHNR and FQNEAQ (reference sequence). CDR3 length equals 14 residues. The DNA of the CDR3 is TGTGCCAGCACCGGACAGGGTTATAACTATGGCTACCCCTTC. Residues: CASTGQGYNYGYPF.

The chain combines TRBV7-2 with TRBJ1-1; tentative D call: TRBD1 (5 bases). CDR3 length equals 14 residues. Germline V gene sequence: CDR1 SGHTA, CDR2 FQGNSA. Trimming stripped 2 bases from V and 6 bases from J, with 13 bases between. CDR3 sequence (DNA): TGTGCCAGCAGCTTAAGTGTCAGGGTCGCTGAAGCTTTCTTT. It yields the protein CASSLSVRVAEAFF.

J is TRBJ2-5 and V is TRBV15; 7 nucleotides line up with TRBD2. Losses at the gene ends were 1 base for V and 1 base for J; bases not matched to a gene: 9. Germline lookup yields CDR1 LNHNV and CDR2 YYDKDF (reference sequence). The length of the CDR3 is 17 residues. The CDR3 is CATSRGASSGVQETQYF. The CDR3 nucleotides read TGTGCCACCAGCAGAGGAGCTTCAAGCGGGGTCCAAGAGACCCAGTACTTC.

The rearrangement uses TRBV5-1 and TRBJ2-7; TRBD2 agrees at 15 bases. V gave up 4 bases and J gave up 2 bases; unmatched junction bases: 7. CDR1 SGHRS and CDR2 YFSETQ come from the germline V gene. The CDR3 is 17 amino acids. In DNA form, the CDR3 reads TGCGCCAGCAGCCCGGGACTAGCGGGAGGAGGGACCTACGAGCAGTACTTC. This sequence encodes CASSPGLAGGGTYEQYF.

The sample holds a few counts of this clone. Its ends do not fully match the called genes, so a read error is possible. The DNA of the CDR3 is TGTGCCAGCAGCTTACCCCTCGTGGGACATAGTAGTGGTTTC. Its translation is CASSLPLVGHSSGF. V is TRBV7-2 and J is TRBJ2-7, with TRBD1 as a possible D gene (6 bases). Germline V CDR1 and CDR2: SGHTA, FQGNSA. This CDR3 has 14 residues.

This chain connects TRBV7-6 to TRBJ2-7, with 7 bases fitting TRBD1. Per the germline V gene, CDR1 is SGHVS and CDR2 is FNYEAQ. The CDR3 sequence is 16 residues long. The trim removed 5 bases at V and 1 base at J, leaving 11 bases unmatched. CDR3 sequence reads: CASSQRQGRGSYEQYF. The CDR3, as DNA: TGTGCCAGCAGCCAGCGACAGGGTAGAGGATCCTACGAGCAGTACTTC.

The rearrangement joins TRBV29-1 to TRBJ2-3; maybe TRBD2 (5 bases). CDR3 length: 13 residues. The germline V and J ends were trimmed by 4 bases and 1 base, with 9 bases remaining between them. Germline assignment: CDR1 SQVTM and CDR2 ANQGSEA. CDR3 DNA sequence: TGCAGCGTTGGAGGTAGCGGCACAGATACGCAGTATTTT. Protein product: CSVGGSGTDTQYF.

J is TRBJ2-1 and V is TRBV6-1; tentatively, D is TRBD2 (5 bases). The V gene lost 3 bases and the J gene lost 7 bases, with 10 bases spanning the gap. This CDR3 has 13 residues. The V gene's germline CDR1 is MNHNS and CDR2 SASEGT. CDR3 DNA sequence: TGTGCCAGCAGTGAGACTAAGTTGAATGAGCAGTTCTTC. Amino acid sequence: CASSETKLNEQFF.

The J gene is TRBJ2-1, the V gene TRBV2; 10 bases match TRBD1. Trimming removed 3 bases from V and 8 bases from J; junction bases left unmatched: 7. The CDR3 has 15 amino acids. Germline V lookup: CDR1 SNHLY, CDR2 FYNNEI. The DNA of the CDR3 is TGTGCCAGCAGTGAGACAGGGGGCGGTATTGATGAGCAGTTCTTC. This gives the protein CASSETGGGIDEQFF.

The rearrangement uses TRBV28 and TRBJ2-3; 7 bases are a match to TRBD1. Trimming removed 9 bases from V and 2 bases from J; junction bases left unmatched: 8. Looked up from germline, CDR1 is MDHEN and CDR2 is SYDVKM. The CDR3 sequence is 14 residues long. CDR3 nucleotide sequence: TGTGCCAGTCGGGACAGCGAGTTCACAGATACGCAGTATTTT. It translates to CASRDSEFTDTQYF.

V is TRBV5-1 and J is TRBJ2-7; 9 nucleotides line up with TRBD1. Germline assignment: CDR1 SGHRS and CDR2 YFSETQ. This CDR3 comprises 15 residues. V was clipped by 1 base and J by 5 bases; unmatched bases: 7. The DNA of the CDR3 is TGCGCCAGCAGCTTGTTCGGGACAGGGAGCCACGAGCAGTACTTC. Amino acids: CASSLFGTGSHEQYF.

The chain combines TRBV9 with TRBJ2-3; 16 nucleotides match TRBD2. V trimming: 4 bases; J trimming: 5 bases; junction bases outside the gene matches: 4. Germline V lookup: CDR1 SGDLS, CDR2 YYNGEE. This CDR3 spans 16 amino acids. The CDR3: CASSPGLAGGRDTQYF. CDR3 DNA sequence: TGTGCCAGCAGCCCGGGACTAGCGGGAGGGAGAGATACGCAGTATTTT.

The rearrangement joins TRBV7-9 to TRBJ1-3; tentative D call: TRBD1 (6 bases). Germline V gene sequence: CDR1 SEHNR, CDR2 FQNEAQ (reference sequence). CDR3 size: 17 residues. V dropped 4 bases and J dropped 0 bases, with 16 bases sitting between them. In nucleotides, the CDR3 is TGTGCCAGCAGCTATTCCGGGACAACCCTCTCTGGAAACACCATATATTTT. Its translation is CASSYSGTTLSGNTIYF.

The chain is built from TRBV7-2 and TRBJ2-1, with D unresolved. Looked up from germline, CDR1 is SGHTA and CDR2 is FQGNSA. The CDR3 is 13 residues long. Trimming removed 1 base at V and 5 bases at J, with 6 bases between. The CDR3 here is CASSLGSDNEQFF. The DNA of the CDR3 is TGTGCCAGCAGCTTAGGTAGTGACAATGAGCAGTTCTTC.

The rearrangement links TRBV23-1 to TRBJ2-3, with D possibly matching TRBD1 (5 bases). TRBV23-1 is labeled an ORF, and its function is uncertain. The CDR3 contains 12 residues. Trimming removed 5 bases from V and 5 bases from J, with 8 bases in between. The CDR3 here is CASSSRVDTQYF. For the CDR3, the DNA is TGCGCCAGCAGTTCCAGGGTAGATACGCAGTATTTT.

This clone appeared a few times. The chain joins TRBV9 to TRBJ2-3; 8 bases match TRBD2. After removal of 3 bases from V and 0 bases from J, the junction contained 15 bases not matched to a gene. CDR3 length: 19 residues. CDR1 SGDLS and CDR2 YYNGEE come from the germline V gene. In DNA form, the CDR3 reads TGTGCCAGCAGCGGTTGGGCGGGAGGCGGTCCAACTAGCACAGATACGCAGTATTTT. Residues: CASSGWAGGGPTSTDTQYF.

The chain recombines TRBV6-1 with TRBJ2-5, with no clear D. CDR1 MNHNS and CDR2 SASEGT come from the germline V gene. Trimming pared 4 bases from V and 0 bases from J, leaving 9 bases between. This CDR3 is 14 amino acids long. CDR3 protein: CASSAEDYQETQYF. DNA for the CDR3: TGTGCCAGCAGTGCTGAGGATTACCAAGAGACCCAGTACTTC.

V usage is TRBV18 and J usage is TRBJ1-1; 8 bases agree with TRBD1. The germline V gene encodes CDR1 KGHSH and CDR2 LQKENI. CDR3 length equals 20 residues. V was clipped by 4 bases and J by 1 base; unmatched bases: 20. CDR3 amino acids: CASSLQIYWTGRNKNTEAFF. Here the CDR3 DNA reads TGTGCCAGCTCACTACAAATATATTGGACAGGGCGGAACAAGAACACTGAAGCTTTCTTT.

V gene TRBV30 combines with J gene TRBJ1-2; a possible D gene is TRBD1 (6 bases). The V end was cut by 3 bases, the J end by 4 bases, with 9 bases between. The CDR3 contains 12 residues. Germline V gene sequence: CDR1 GTSNPN, CDR2 SVGIG (reference sequence). This chain's CDR3 is CAWRTGTYGYTF. CDR3 DNA: TGTGCCTGGAGGACAGGTACCTATGGCTACACCTTC.

The chain carries TRBV7-6 and TRBJ1-2; 7 nucleotides line up with TRBD1. V lost 2 bases, J lost 8 bases, and 14 bases stayed unmatched. The germline gives CDR1 SGHVS, CDR2 FNYEAQ. The CDR3 loop spans 16 amino acids. CDR3 nucleotides: TGTGCCAGCAGCTTAACGGCGGGTGTACAGGGGAAGGGCTACACCTTC. The encoded protein is CASSLTAGVQGKGYTF.

CDR3 sequence (DNA): TGTGCCAGTAGTGGGCAGGGCAGCTCCTACGAGCAGTACTTC. It yields the protein CASSGQGSSYEQYF. This sequence joins TRBV19 and TRBJ2-7; weak D call: TRBD1 (5 bases). The germline gives CDR1 LNHDA, CDR2 SQIVND (reference sequence). The V gene lost 5 bases and the J gene lost 0 bases, with 11 bases spanning the gap. This CDR3 has 14 residues. Variable domain in full (rest from reference TRBV19 and TRBJ2-7): DGGITQSPKYLFRKEGQNVTLSCEQNLNHDAMYWYRQDPGQGLRLIYYSQIVNDFQKGDIAEGYSVSREKKESFPLTVTSAQKNPTAFYLCASSGQGSSYEQYFGPGTRLTVT.

This clone was seen once. The genes are TRBV7-7 and TRBJ2-5; TRBD2 matches at 10 bases. CDR1 is SSHAT and CDR2 is FNYEAQ in the germline V gene (reference sequence). The CDR3 has 15 amino acids. V shed 7 bases and J 5 bases; nucleotides not matched to a gene: 10. The CDR3 DNA reads as TGTGCCAGCAACAAAGCGGGGGGGCACCTGGAGACCCAGTACTTC. The encoded protein is CASNKAGGHLETQYF.